This T cell receptor beta chain was obtained from a study of monozygotic twins with inflammatory bowel disease. Points from the study as a whole: Distinguishing T cell subtypes was not possible. Clonotype overlap with others was lower in IBD patients than in healthy twins, a difference that was greatest with disease activity.

Germline V gene data show CDR1 as LNHDA and CDR2 as SQIVND (reference sequence). CDR3 length: 14 amino acids. Regarding this clonotype: Its target is not known.

Each TCR library consumed about 3,800 ng of total RNA. TCRdb reprocessed the 5' RACE reads, keeping one entry per CDR3 protein, no DNA. The listing contains roughly 200,000 distinct CDR3 sequences. The sample consisted of blood. V is TRBV19 and J is TRBJ1-2; the D gene TCRdb calls, TRBD1, cannot be checked with no DNA. This TCR was recovered from a human donor with ulcerative colitis or Crohn's disease, or a healthy co-twin of an affected twin (not recorded which). This chain's CDR3 is CASRWTGALTGYTF.